This TCR beta chain stems from a study of blood T cell repertoires in COVID-19. Across the whole study: Researchers got acute and convalescent COVID-19 samples from the United States, Italy and Spain. T cells, B-cell-depleted T cells, or PBMCs provided the cDNA or gDNA that served as material.

In this sample, this clone turned up once. Study processing details: How many nucleated cells were present was estimated from reference gene primer amplification. Libraries were prepared by immunoSEQ multiplex PCR; TCRdb keeps only in-frame clonotypes and omits some of them. That table furnishes V, J and clone size, whereas the DNA furnished D and trimming. In the table there are some 99,000 clones, about 80% of which are singletons. The specimen sequenced was peripheral blood. This clonotype was obtained from a man aged 70-80 years with acute or convalescent COVID-19.

CDR3 loop: CAWSADRNYSPLHF. CDR3 DNA sequence: TGTGCCTGGAGTGCAGACAGAAATTATTCACCCCTCCACTTT. The chain combines TRBV30 with TRBJ1-6; possible D gene TRBD1, 5 bases. Deletions cut 1 base from V and 8 bases from J, with 12 bases between. CDR3 size: 14 residues. Germline V gene data show CDR1 as GTSNPN and CDR2 as SVGIG (reference sequence).